This TCR beta chain is from a study of T cells expressing NK-cell markers. For the study at large: Repertoires of TCR beta were obtained from T cells sorted as CD3+CD56+NKG2C+, CD3+CD56+NKG2C- and CD3+CD56-NKG2C+.

The V gene's germline CDR1 is WSHSY and CDR2 SAAADI. This CDR3 region has 16 residues. TCRdb reprocessed the 5' RACE reads, keeping one entry per CDR3 protein, no DNA. The ten most abundant clones cover roughly an eighth of a sample with approximately 150,000 distinct CDR3 sequences. The source material was blood T cells: a sorted CD56 or NKG2C T cell subset, CD4+ or CD8+ T cells, or bulk PBMC T cells (not recorded which). The chain is built from TRBV10-2 and TRBJ2-3; TCRdb outputs TRBD2, but without DNA this stays unchecked. This receptor was taken from a man between 18 and 29 years old in good health. The chain's CDR3 is CASDPAGDGWADTQYF.